The rows below give T cell receptor beta chains drawn from one sample of a study of beta chain features in type 1 diabetes. The data were produced by immunoSEQ multiplex PCR, yet TCRdb's version contains in-frame clones alone and is incomplete. This repertoire shows 200,000 to 300,000 clones, about a fifth found once; its top ten account for 0.028%. Specimen: naive CD4+ T cells from blood. The origin of the receptors is a woman aged 35 to 49 with type 1 diabetes. Both conserved end residues are part of each CDR3. Each record gives: clone size, V gene, J gene, D gene, CDR3 DNA, CDR3 protein. The D gene is left open where the match is weak. The listing skips clone size in some rows; elsewhere it reads once, few, many or a size class.

>few|TRBV5-1|TRBJ2-1|TRBD2
TGCGCCAGCAGCCCGGGGACGAGCGGGAGAGGACATGAGCAGTTCTTC
CASSPGTSGRGHEQFF
>.|TRBV9|TRBJ1-2|TRBD1
TGTGCCAGCAGCGGGACAGGGGGGTTCTACTACCATGGCTACACCTTC
CASSGTGGFYYHGYTF
>few|TRBV9|TRBJ2-7|.
TGTGCCAGCAGCCCCCAAATAGCGTCCTTGGGCGAGCAGTACTTC
CASSPQIASLGEQYF
>few|TRBV30|TRBJ1-2|TRBD1
TGTGCCTGGAGTCCCGGGACAGGGGCAAGCGGCTACACCTTC
CAWSPGTGASGYTF
>few|TRBV4-3|TRBJ1-1|.
TGCGCCAGCAGCCAAGAAGTTCGCAGGGCCACTGAAGCTTTCTTT
CASSQEVRRATEAFF
>.|TRBV27|TRBJ2-1|.
TGTGCCAGCACGCAGCGGAGCTCCTACAATGAGCAGTTCTTC
CASTQRSSYNEQFF
>.|TRBV28|TRBJ1-3|.
TGTGCCAGCAGTTTATGGAGTCGTTCCGGGGTAGGAAACACCATATATTTT
CASSLWSRSGVGNTIYF
>.|TRBV5-1|TRBJ1-4|.
TGCGCCAGCGGGCTCAGTTTGGGTGAAAAACTGTTTTTT
CASGLSLGEKLFF
>.|TRBV6-6|TRBJ1-1|TRBD1
TGTGCCAGCAGCCAAAGACAGGGAGCTTGGAACACTGAAGCTTTCTTT
CASSQRQGAWNTEAFF
>few|TRBV18|TRBJ2-6|TRBD1
TGTGCCAGCTCACCAGCGGGACAGGGCGTCTCTGGGGCCAACGTCCTGACTTTC
CASSPAGQGVSGANVLTF
>.|TRBV10-3|TRBJ2-3|.
TGTGCCATCAGGCGGGACCTCACAGATACGCAGTATTTT
CAIRRDLTDTQYF
>few|TRBV19|TRBJ2-7|.
TGTGCCAGTAGTATCGGGAACGAGCAGTACTTC
CASSIGNEQYF
>.|TRBV28|TRBJ1-2|.
TGTGCCAGCTGGGACACAAGTCGGGATGGCTACACCTTC
CASWDTSRDGYTF
>.|TRBV7-9|TRBJ2-5|.
TGTGCCAGCAGCTTAGGCGCGGAGCAAGAGACCCAGTACTTC
CASSLGAEQETQYF
>.|TRBV29-1|TRBJ2-1|TRBD2
TGCAGCGTCGTAGGGACTAGCGAGGGATATGAGCAGTTCTTC
CSVVGTSEGYEQFF
>few|TRBV4-3|TRBJ2-3|.
TGCGCCAGCAGCCAAGAGTCTGGGGCAGACACCACAGATACGCAGTATTTT
CASSQESGADTTDTQYF
>.|TRBV7-2|TRBJ1-2|.
TGTGCCAGCAGCTTAGACACCCTCTATGGCTACACCTTC
CASSLDTLYGYTF
>.|TRBV29-1|TRBJ1-1|.
TGCAGCGTTCGGGGGAATTCGGACACTGAAGCTTTCTTT
CSVRGNSDTEAFF
>few|TRBV5-1|TRBJ2-7|.
TGCGCCAGCAGCTCCCTCGGGGAGTTGTACGAGCAGTACTTC
CASSSLGELYEQYF
>.|TRBV7-2|TRBJ2-4|.
TGTGCCAGCAGCCTGACCCAGTACAGCATTCAGTACTTC
CASSLTQYSIQYF
>.|TRBV29-1|TRBJ2-3|TRBD1
TGCAGCGTTGCACCAGACAGGGGGGTTGGGGTAAATACGCAGTATTTT
CSVAPDRGVGVNTQYF
>.|TRBV5-1|TRBJ2-7|.
TGCGCCAGCAGCCCCTCACGGGGTTCCGAGCAGTACTTC
CASSPSRGSEQYF
>.|TRBV11-2|TRBJ2-3|TRBD2
TGTGCCAGCAGCCCAACTAGCGGCTACACAGATACGCAGTATTTT
CASSPTSGYTDTQYF
>.|TRBV5-1|TRBJ2-5|TRBD2
TGCGCCAGCAGCTTTGGAGCGGGAGGCCCCGGAGAGACCCAGTACTTC
CASSFGAGGPGETQYF
>.|TRBV7-2|TRBJ2-3|.
TGTGCCAGCAGCTTAGGACTAAGCACAGATACGCAGTATTTT
CASSLGLSTDTQYF
>few|TRBV4-3|TRBJ2-3|TRBD2
TGCGCCAGCAGCCAAGCTGGCCGAACTAGCGGGAGGATGGCAGATACGCAGTATTTT
CASSQAGRTSGRMADTQYF
>.|TRBV5-1|TRBJ1-1|.
TGCGCCAGCAGCTTGGAGACTCAAGGAGGGGCTGAAGCTTTCTTT
CASSLETQGGAEAFF
>few|TRBV16|TRBJ1-5|.
TGTGCCAGCAGCCAAGGGACAAATAGCAATCAGCCCCAGCATTTT
CASSQGTNSNQPQHF
>few|TRBV19|TRBJ2-4|.
TGTGCCAGTAGTGGGCTGGGAAACATTCAGTACTTC
CASSGLGNIQYF
>.|TRBV5-8|TRBJ2-1|.
TGTGCCAGCATCCGCGTCCATCAGGGTGAGCAGTTCTTC
CASIRVHQGEQFF
>.|TRBV7-7|TRBJ2-5|TRBD2
TGTGCCAGCAGCGCGACTAGCGTAGAGACCCAGTACTTC
CASSATSVETQYF
>.|TRBV6-5|TRBJ2-5|TRBD2
TGTGCCAGCAGGAATACCGGACTAGCGATGGAGACCCAGTACTTC
CASRNTGLAMETQYF
>few|TRBV19|TRBJ1-5|.
TGTGCCAGTAGTAGAAGGGAGGGTCAGCCCCAGCATTTT
CASSRREGQPQHF
>few|TRBV29-1|TRBJ2-3|TRBD2
TGCAGCGTTGGGGGCGGCGCAGCGGGGACAGATACGCAGTATTTT
CSVGGGAAGTDTQYF